This T cell receptor (beta chain) was identified in a study of blood T cell repertoires in COVID-19 (dated by TCRdb to 2020 to 2022). About the investigation overall: Collaborator samples came from the United States, Italy and Spain and covered acute and convalescent phases of COVID-19. The material from the prospective study consisted of cDNA or gDNA derived from T cells, B-cell-depleted T cells, or PBMCs. The dataset comprised deeply sampled blood TCRbeta repertoires from subjects exposed to, actively infected with, or recovered from COVID-19. The repertoires were released in a freely available public database intended as a resource for research on the immune response to SARS-CoV-2. The samples were drawn from two sources: the first 160 participants of the ongoing ImmuneRACE study, and 1,200 or so subjects contributed by 6 global collaborators. The sample metadata nearly always contained a de-identified subject ID, COVID-19 status, age in years and sex. Where available, HLA class I and class II types were taken from metadata supplied by the sample provider and were not determined by assay-based typing.

General conclusions and limits of the study: Clinical and demographic metadata were provided uncurated, with the amount varying by source and participant.

The germline V end is reduced by 7 bases and the J end by 5 bases; junction bases left unmatched: 12. Measured from the cysteine to the phenylalanine, the CDR3 is 15 residues long. Solely the CDR3 DNA is kept, with 45 bases framed from the first base. From the germline V gene (reference sequence), CDR1 is SEHNR and CDR2 is FQNEAQ. TCRbeta CDR3 regions were amplified from genomic DNA by means of the immunoSEQ Assay, a bias-controlled multiplex PCR. As for how the authors treated the data: The number of nucleated cells in each sample was estimated from the amplification of reference gene primers within the assay. To quantify the absolute abundance of each unique TCRbeta CDR3 rearrangement, sequence reads were collapsed and filtered. Productive Simpson clonality was computed per sample as the square root of Simpson's diversity index over productive rearrangements. The table was pulled from immuneACCESS by TCRdb, which kept in-frame rearrangements only. Such tables lose some clones; where checked, under half of the loss comes from unresolved V genes, and the rest has no known cause. That table supplies the V and J calls and clone size; D and trimming were determined from the DNA. The sample table lists approximately 170,000 clones, around nine tenths of them with a count of one. 2% to 2.5% of the sample rests with the top ten.

With regard to this clone: Its cognate antigen has yet to be identified. Nothing much larger sits one base from this clone, and base qualities are not available.

A second Seattle source provided samples from volunteer blood donors who had recovered from COVID-19. Collaborating institutions collected whole blood in K2EDTA tubes following their own protocols. For TCRbeta analysis, collaborators shipped samples in one of three forms: frozen whole blood, isolated PBMCs, or DNA extracted from either of those sample types. The sequence came from a man aged 50-59 years who had recovered from COVID-19. Sample: peripheral blood. The V gene is TRBV7-9 and the J gene is TRBJ2-5; 8 central bases correspond to TRBD2. The CDR3 here reads CASTRLGAGDETQYF. The sequence in DNA is TGTGCCAGCACCAGACTGGGAGCGGGGGATGAGACCCAGTACTTC.